This TCR beta chain was sequenced during a study of CD8 T cells in ankylosing spondylitis. Findings and caveats of the study: Clones tied to disease were said to be significantly enriched in matched ankylosing spondylitis synovial fluid.

Libraries for TCR beta were made by quantitative 5'-RACE with molecular barcodes. TCRdb reprocessed the 5' RACE reads with MiXCR, giving one entry per CDR3 protein. The sample includes under 400,000 distinct CDR3 sequences, roughly 11% of them seen just once. This clonotype was counted at least ten times. Its antigen is unknown. The sequenced sample was blood, either unsorted or a sorted T cell fraction (not recorded which). This sequence was found in a female donor with ankylosing spondylitis or in good health (not recorded which).

The CDR3 region is CSATAGFAQYF. DNA of the CDR3: TGCAGTGCGACGGCGGGATTCGCTCAGTATTTT. The chain recombines TRBV20-1 with TRBJ2-3; a possible D gene is TRBD2 (6 bases). This CDR3 has 11 residues. V shed 6 bases and J shed 12 bases, with 16 bases lying between them. Germline V CDR1 and CDR2: DFQATT, SNEGSKA (reference sequence).